This entry describes one T cell receptor beta chain. There is no known antigen for this receptor. One base away there is no much larger clone; base qualities are not given. TCRbeta CDR3 regions were amplified from genomic DNA by means of the immunoSEQ Assay, a bias-controlled multiplex PCR. From the authors' description of their analysis: The number of nucleated cells in each sample was estimated from the amplification of reference gene primers within the assay. Sequence reads were collapsed and filtered to measure the absolute abundance of every unique TCRbeta CDR3 rearrangement. For each sample, productive Simpson clonality was calculated by taking the square root of Simpson's diversity index across productive rearrangements. Held by TCRdb, this immuneACCESS table contains in-frame sequences only and omits some clones. Under half of the omission traces to an unresolved V gene where checked; the cause of the rest is unknown. The DNA was the basis for D and trimming; V, J and clone size are from that table. The sample records a few hundred thousand clones, approximately 90% of which are singletons. The ten top clones hold less than 6% of the sample.

Spanning cysteine to phenylalanine, the CDR3 consists of 16 amino acids. Only the CDR3 portion is preserved as DNA: 48 bases, with reading frame beginning at the first base. Trimming leaves V shorter by 5 bases and J shorter by 1 base, with the junction holding 5 bases beyond the gene matches. As encoded in the germline V gene, CDR1 is MNHNS while CDR2 is SASEGT. Enrolling through a virtual design, the prospective study's participants ranged in age from roughly 18 to 90 years and lived across roughly 23 United States geographic areas. Cohort assignment in the prospective study relied on participant-reported clinical history from a screening survey and a study questionnaire. For ImmuneRACE Cohort 3, a participant was defined as recovered based on two consecutive negative NP/OP PCR tests, clearance by a healthcare professional, or resolution of symptoms. Mobile phlebotomists in the prospective study collected whole blood, serum and a nasopharyngeal or oropharyngeal swab from every participant. Prospective study participants could optionally give additional blood draws and questionnaires over an approximately 2-month period. Before DNA extraction, prospective study blood samples were shipped either frozen or at room temperature.

The data were obtained in a study of blood T cell repertoires in COVID-19 (dated by TCRdb to the early 2020s). Concerning the study at large: Collaborator samples came from the United States, Italy and Spain and covered acute and convalescent phases of COVID-19. HLA class I and class II types, where available, came from metadata supplied by the sample provider rather than from assay-based typing. The repertoires were made available in a free public database intended to serve as a resource for research on the immune response to SARS-CoV-2. The dataset comprised deeply sampled blood TCRbeta repertoires from subjects exposed to, actively infected with, or recovered from COVID-19. The material from the prospective study consisted of cDNA or gDNA derived from T cells, B-cell-depleted T cells, or PBMCs. Sample metadata almost always included a de-identified subject ID, COVID-19 status, age in years and sex. Samples came from the ongoing ImmuneRACE study (first 160 participants) plus 1,254 subjects from 6 global collaborators.

General findings and caveats noted by the study authors: The amount of clinical and demographic metadata varied by source and participant and was provided uncurated.

The sample consisted of PBMCs or T cells enriched from blood (not recorded which). The chain is assembled from TRBV6-1 and TRBJ1-1, with 12 bases aligning to TRBD1. This clonotype was sampled from a woman in her thirties who had recovered from COVID-19. The nucleotide sequence reads TGTGCCAGCAGTCAAGGGACAGGGGGCCGGAACACTGAAGCTTTCTTT. This translates into CASSQGTGGRNTEAFF.